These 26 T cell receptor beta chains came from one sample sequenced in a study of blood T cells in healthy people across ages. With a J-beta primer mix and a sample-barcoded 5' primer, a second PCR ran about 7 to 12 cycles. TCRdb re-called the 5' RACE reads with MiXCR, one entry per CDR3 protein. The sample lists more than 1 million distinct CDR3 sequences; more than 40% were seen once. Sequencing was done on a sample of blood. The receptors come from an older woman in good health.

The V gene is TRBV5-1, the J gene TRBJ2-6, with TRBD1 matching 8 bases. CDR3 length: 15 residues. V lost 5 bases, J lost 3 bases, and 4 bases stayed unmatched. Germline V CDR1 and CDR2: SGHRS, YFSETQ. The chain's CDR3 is CASSVTGVGANVLTF. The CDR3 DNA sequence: TGCGCCAGCAGTGTGACAGGGGTTGGGGCCAACGTCCTGACTTTC.

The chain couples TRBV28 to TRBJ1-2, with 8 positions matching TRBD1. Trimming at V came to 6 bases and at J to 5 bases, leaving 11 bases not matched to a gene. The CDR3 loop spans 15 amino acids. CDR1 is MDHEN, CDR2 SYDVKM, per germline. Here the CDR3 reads CASSRTTDRVYGYTF. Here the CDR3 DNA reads TGTGCCAGCAGCAGAACCACGGACAGGGTTTATGGCTACACCTTC.

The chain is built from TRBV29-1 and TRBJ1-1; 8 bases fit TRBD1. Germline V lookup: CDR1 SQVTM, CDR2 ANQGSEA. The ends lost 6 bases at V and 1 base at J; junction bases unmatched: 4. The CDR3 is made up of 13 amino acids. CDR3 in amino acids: CSVGTGENTEAFF. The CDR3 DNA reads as TGCAGCGTGGGGACAGGAGAGAACACTGAAGCTTTCTTT.

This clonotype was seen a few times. CDR3 residues: CASSGGRRALNTEAFF. In nucleotides, the CDR3 is TGTGCCAGCTCGGGGGGCCGTAGGGCCCTGAACACTGAAGCTTTCTTT. The chain combines TRBV6-1 with TRBJ1-1, with D possibly being TRBD1 (6 bases). CDR3 length: 16 amino acids. The V and J ends lost 8 bases and 0 bases respectively, with 19 bases between them. Per the germline V gene, CDR1 is MNHNS and CDR2 is SASEGT.

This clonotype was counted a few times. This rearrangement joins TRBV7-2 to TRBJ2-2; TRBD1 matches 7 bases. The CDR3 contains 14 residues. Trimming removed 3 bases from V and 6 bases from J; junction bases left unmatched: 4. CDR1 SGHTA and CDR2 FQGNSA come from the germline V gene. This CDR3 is CASSFGQGAGELFF. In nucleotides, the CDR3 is TGTGCCAGCAGCTTTGGGCAGGGGGCCGGGGAGCTGTTTTTT. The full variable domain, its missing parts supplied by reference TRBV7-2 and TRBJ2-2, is GAGVSQSPSNKVTEKGKDVELRCDPISGHTALYWYRQSLGQGLEFLIYFQGNSAPDKSGLPSDRFSAERTGGSVSTLTIQRTQQEDSAVYLCASSFGQGAGELFFGEGSRLTVL.

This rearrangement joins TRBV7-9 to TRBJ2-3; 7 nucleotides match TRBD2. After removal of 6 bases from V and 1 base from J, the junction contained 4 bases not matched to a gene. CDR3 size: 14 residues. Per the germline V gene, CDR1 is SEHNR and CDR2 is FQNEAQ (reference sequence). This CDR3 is CASRDTSGTDTQYF. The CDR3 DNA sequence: TGTGCCAGCAGGGACACTAGCGGCACAGATACGCAGTATTTT.

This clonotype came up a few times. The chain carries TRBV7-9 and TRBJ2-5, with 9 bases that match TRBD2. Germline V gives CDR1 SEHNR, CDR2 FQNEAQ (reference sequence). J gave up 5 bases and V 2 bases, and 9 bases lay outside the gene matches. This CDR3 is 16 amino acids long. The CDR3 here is CASSLSSLAGGETQYF. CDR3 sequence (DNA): TGTGCCAGCAGCTTATCAAGTTTGGCGGGAGGGGAGACCCAGTACTTC.

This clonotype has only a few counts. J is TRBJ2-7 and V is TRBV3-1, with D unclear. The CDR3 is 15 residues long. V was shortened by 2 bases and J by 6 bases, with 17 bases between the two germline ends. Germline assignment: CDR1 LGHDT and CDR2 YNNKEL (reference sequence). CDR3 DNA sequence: TGTGCCAGCAGCCAACCCATCCTGATCGGTACCGAGCAGTACTTC. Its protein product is CASSQPILIGTEQYF.

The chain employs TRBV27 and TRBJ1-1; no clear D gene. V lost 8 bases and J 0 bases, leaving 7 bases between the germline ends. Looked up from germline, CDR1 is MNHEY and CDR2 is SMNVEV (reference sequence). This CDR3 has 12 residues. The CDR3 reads CASGLMNTEAFF. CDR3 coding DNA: TGTGCCAGCGGCCTTATGAACACTGAAGCTTTCTTT.

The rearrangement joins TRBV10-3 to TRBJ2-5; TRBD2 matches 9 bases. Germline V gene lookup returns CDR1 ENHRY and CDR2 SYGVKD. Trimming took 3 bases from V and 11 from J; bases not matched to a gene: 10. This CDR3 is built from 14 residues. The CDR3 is CAISDDSGSNEQYF. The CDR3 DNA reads TGTGCCATCAGTGATGATAGCGGGAGCAATGAGCAGTACTTC.

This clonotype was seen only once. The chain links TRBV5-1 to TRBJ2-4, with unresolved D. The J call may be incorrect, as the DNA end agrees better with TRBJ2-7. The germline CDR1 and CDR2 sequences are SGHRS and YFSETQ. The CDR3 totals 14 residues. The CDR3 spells CASSLGPYFYEQYF. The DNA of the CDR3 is TGCGCCAGCAGCTTGGGTCCCTACTTCTACGAGCAGTACTTC.

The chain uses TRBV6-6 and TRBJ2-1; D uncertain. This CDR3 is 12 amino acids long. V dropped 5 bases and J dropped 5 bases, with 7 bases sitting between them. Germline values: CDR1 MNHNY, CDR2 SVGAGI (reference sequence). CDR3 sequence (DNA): TGTGCCAGCAGTCGACTTGACAATGAGCAGTTCTTC. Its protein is CASSRLDNEQFF.

CDR3 nucleotides: TGTGCCATCAGTGGTAATAGCGGAACGGCCTCCGAGCAGTACTTC. Residues: CAISGNSGTASEQYF. The chain employs TRBV10-3 and TRBJ2-7; tentative D call: TRBD2 (6 bases). Trimming left V 4 bases short and J 6 bases short, with 19 bases between. The CDR3 length is 15 residues. The germline gives CDR1 ENHRY, CDR2 SYGVKD.

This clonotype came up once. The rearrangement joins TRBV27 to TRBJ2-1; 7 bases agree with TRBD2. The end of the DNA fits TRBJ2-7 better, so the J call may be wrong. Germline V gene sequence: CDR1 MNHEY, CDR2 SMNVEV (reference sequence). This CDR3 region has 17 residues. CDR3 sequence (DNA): TGTGCCAGCAAGGGAGGGGCGAACTTAAACTCCTACAATGAGCAGTACTTC. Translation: CASKGGANLNSYNEQYF.

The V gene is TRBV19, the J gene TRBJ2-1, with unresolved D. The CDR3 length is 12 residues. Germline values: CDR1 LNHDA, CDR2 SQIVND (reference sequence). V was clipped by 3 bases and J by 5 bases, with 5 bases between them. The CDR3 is CASSIKDNEQFF. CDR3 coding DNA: TGTGCCAGTAGTATTAAGGACAATGAGCAGTTCTTC.

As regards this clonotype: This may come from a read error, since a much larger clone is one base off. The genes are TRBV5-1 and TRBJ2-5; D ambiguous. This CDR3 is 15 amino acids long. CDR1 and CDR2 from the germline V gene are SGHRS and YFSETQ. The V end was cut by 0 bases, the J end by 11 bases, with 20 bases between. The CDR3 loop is CASSLATGKGNEQYF. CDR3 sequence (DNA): TGCGCCAGCAGCTTGGCGACTGGAAAAGGCAATGAGCAGTACTTC.

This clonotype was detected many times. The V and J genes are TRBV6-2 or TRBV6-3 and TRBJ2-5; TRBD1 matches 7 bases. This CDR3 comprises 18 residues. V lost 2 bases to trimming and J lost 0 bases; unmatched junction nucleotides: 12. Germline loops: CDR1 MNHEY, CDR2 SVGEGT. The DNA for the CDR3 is TGTGCCAGCAGTTACCCCTACGGACAGGCCACCCACCAAGAGACCCAGTACTTC. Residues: CASSYPYGQATHQETQYF.

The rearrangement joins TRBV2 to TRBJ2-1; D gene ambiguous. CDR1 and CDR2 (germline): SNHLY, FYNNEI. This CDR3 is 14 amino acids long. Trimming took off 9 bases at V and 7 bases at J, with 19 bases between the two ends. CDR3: CASSRAQRWNEQFF. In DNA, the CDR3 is TGTGCCAGTTCCCGGGCTCAACGTTGGAATGAGCAGTTCTTC.

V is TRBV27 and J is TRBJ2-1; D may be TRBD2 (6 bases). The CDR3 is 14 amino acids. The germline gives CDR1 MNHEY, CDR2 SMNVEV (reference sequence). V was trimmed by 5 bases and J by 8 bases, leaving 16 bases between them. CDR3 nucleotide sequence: TGTGCCAGCAGTCCTGGGAGACTAGTCTATGAGCAGTTCTTC. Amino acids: CASSPGRLVYEQFF.

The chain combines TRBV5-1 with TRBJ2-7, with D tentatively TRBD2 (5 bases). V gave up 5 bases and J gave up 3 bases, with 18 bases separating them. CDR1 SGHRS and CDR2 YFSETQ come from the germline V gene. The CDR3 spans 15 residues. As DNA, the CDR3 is TGCGCCAGCAGACGTACCTCGGACGGGATCTACGAGCAGTACTTC. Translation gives CASRRTSDGIYEQYF.

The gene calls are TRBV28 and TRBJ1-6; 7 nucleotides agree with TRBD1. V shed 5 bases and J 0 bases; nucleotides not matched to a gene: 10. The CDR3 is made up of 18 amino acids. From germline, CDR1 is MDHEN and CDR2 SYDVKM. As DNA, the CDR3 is TGTGCCAGCAGTCCAAGACAGGGAATTAGCTCCTATAATTCACCCCTCCACTTT. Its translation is CASSPRQGISSYNSPLHF. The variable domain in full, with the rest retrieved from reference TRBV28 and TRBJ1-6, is DVKVTQSSRYLVKRTGEKVFLECVQDMDHENMFWYRQDPGLGLRLIYFSYDVKMKEKGDIPEGYSVSREKKERFSLILESASTNQTSMYLCASSPRQGISSYNSPLHFGNGTRLTVT.

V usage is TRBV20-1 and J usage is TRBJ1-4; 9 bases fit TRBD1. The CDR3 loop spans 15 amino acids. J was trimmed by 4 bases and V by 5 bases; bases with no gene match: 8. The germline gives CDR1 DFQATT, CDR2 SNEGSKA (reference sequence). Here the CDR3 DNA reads TGCAGTGCTGCCGGACAGGGGCTTTTTAATGAAAAACTGTTTTTT. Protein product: CSAAGQGLFNEKLFF.

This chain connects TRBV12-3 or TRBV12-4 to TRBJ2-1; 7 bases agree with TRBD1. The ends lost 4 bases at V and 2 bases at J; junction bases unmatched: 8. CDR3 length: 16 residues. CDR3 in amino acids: CASSSRTGRPYNEQFF. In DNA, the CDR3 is TGTGCCAGCAGTTCCCGGACAGGCCGCCCCTACAATGAGCAGTTCTTC.

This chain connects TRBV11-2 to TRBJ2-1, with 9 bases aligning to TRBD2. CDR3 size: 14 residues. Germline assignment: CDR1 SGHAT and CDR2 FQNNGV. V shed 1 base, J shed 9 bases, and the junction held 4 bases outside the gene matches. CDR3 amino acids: CASSLVGGRGEQFF. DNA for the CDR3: TGTGCCAGCAGCTTAGTGGGCGGGAGGGGTGAGCAGTTCTTC.

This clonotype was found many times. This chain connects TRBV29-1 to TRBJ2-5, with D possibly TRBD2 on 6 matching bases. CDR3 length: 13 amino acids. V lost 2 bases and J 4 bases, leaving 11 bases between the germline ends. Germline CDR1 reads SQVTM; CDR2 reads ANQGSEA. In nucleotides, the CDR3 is TGCAGCGTTGAAATTAGGAGGGGAGAGACCCAGTACTTC. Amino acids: CSVEIRRGETQYF.

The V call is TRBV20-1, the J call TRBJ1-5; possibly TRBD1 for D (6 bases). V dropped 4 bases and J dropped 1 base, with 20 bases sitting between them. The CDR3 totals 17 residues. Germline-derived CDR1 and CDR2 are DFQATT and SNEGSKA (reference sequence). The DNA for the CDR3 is TGCAGTGCTATCGGCCAGGGACATATATCGAGCAATCAGCCCCAGCATTTT. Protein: CSAIGQGHISSNQPQHF.